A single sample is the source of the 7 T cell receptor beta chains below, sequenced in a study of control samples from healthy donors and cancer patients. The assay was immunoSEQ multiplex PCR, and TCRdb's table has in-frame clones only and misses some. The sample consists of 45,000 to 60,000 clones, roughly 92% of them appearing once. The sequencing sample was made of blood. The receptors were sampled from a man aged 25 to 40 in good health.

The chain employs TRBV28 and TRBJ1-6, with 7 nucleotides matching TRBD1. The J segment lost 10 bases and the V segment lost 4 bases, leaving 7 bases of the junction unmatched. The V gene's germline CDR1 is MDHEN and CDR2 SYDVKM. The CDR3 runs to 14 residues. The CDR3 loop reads CASSSTGRGSPLHF. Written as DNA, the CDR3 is TGTGCCAGCAGTTCGACAGGGAGGGGATCACCCCTCCACTTT.

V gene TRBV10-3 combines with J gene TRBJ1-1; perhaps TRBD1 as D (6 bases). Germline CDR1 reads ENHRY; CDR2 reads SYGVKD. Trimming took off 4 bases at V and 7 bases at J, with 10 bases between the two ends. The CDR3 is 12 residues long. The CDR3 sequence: CAISVGGGEAFF. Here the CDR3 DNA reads TGTGCCATCAGTGTTGGAGGGGGTGAAGCTTTCTTT.

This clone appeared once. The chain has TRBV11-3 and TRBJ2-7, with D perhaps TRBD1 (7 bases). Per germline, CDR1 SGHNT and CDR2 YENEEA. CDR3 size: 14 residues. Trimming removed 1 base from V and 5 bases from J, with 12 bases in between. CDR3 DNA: TGTGCCAGCAGCTTAGGAGGAGGGGGCGACGAGCAGTACTTC. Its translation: CASSLGGGGDEQYF.

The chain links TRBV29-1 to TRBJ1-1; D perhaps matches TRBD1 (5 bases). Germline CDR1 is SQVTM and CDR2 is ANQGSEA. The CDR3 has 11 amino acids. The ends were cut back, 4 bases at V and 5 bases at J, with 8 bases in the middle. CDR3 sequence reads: CSVGQPTEAFF. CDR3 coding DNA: TGCAGCGTTGGACAGCCGACTGAAGCTTTCTTT. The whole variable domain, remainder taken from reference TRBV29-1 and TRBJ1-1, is SAVISQKPSRDICQRGTSLTIQCQVDSQVTMMFWYRQQPGQSLTLIATANQGSEATYESGFVIDKFPISRPNLTFSTLTVSNMSPEDSSIYLCSVGQPTEAFFGQGTRLTVV.

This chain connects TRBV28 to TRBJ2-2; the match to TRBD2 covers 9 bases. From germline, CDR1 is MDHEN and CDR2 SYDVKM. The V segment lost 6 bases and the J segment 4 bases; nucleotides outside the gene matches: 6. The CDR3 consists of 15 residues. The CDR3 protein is CASSGAGGFTGELFF. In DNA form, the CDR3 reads TGTGCCAGCAGCGGAGCGGGAGGCTTCACCGGGGAGCTGTTTTTT. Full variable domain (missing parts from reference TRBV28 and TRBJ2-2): DVKVTQSSRYLVKRTGEKVFLECVQDMDHENMFWYRQDPGLGLRLIYFSYDVKMKEKGDIPEGYSVSREKKERFSLILESASTNQTSMYLCASSGAGGFTGELFFGEGSRLTVL.

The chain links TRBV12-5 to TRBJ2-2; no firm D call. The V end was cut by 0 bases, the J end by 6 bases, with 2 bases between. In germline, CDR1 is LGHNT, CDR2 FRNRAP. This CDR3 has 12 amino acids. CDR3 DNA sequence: TGTGCTAGTGGTTTGGTATCCGGGGAGCTGTTTTTT. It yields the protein CASGLVSGELFF.

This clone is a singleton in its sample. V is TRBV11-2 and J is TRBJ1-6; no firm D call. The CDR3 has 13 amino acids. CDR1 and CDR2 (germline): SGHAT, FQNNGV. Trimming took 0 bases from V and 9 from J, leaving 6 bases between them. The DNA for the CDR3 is TGTGCCAGCAGCTTAGACTTGATTTCACCCCTCCACTTT. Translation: CASSLDLISPLHF.